The 25 T cell receptor beta chains given below trace back to one sample, sequenced in a study of vaccination effects on CD4 cells after COVID-19. Produced via immunoSEQ multiplex PCR; TCRdb's table is partial and in-frame only. The sample has approximately 74,000 clones, 60% to 75% seen once; the top ten hold over 2.5%. Antigen-specific CD4+ T cells expanded by the ViraFEST assay with viral peptide pools were then sequenced. Having been cultured for about 10 days, the cells underwent CD4+ T cell isolation. Recipients of the vaccine had no prior SARS-CoV-2 infection and negative nucleocapsid antibodies. These TCRs are of unknown antigen specificity. The sample here was CD4+ T cells from PBMCs cultured with HCoV-NL63 spike peptides, taken before COVID-19 vaccination. Source of these receptors: a human donor who received a COVID-19 vaccine.

The chain joins TRBV5-5 to TRBJ1-2, with D perhaps TRBD1 (5 bases). The germline V gene encodes CDR1 SGHKS and CDR2 YYEKEE (reference sequence). This CDR3 spans 14 amino acids. The V end was cut by 2 bases, the J end by 2 bases, with 10 bases between. The CDR3 sequence is CASSFQGGNYGYTF. The CDR3 coding sequence is TGTGCCAGCAGCTTCCAGGGTGGGAACTATGGCTACACCTTC.

This chain links TRBV19 with TRBJ1-5; the match to TRBD1 covers 7 bases. The CDR3 totals 16 residues. The V and J ends lost 5 bases and 4 bases, in that order; junction bases with no gene match: 11. Germline assignment: CDR1 LNHDA and CDR2 SQIVND (reference sequence). The chain's CDR3 is CASSPRQGGRNQPQHF. The CDR3 DNA reads as TGTGCCAGTAGTCCTCGACAGGGAGGCAGAAATCAGCCCCAGCATTTT.

This chain connects TRBV6-2 or TRBV6-3 to TRBJ1-2, with D tentatively TRBD1 (5 bases). V was pared by 6 bases and J by 3 bases, with 14 bases between. Germline CDR1 and CDR2: MNHEY and SVGEGT. This CDR3 comprises 14 residues. CDR3 sequence: CASSDSRGDYGYTF. CDR3 sequence (DNA): TGTGCCAGCAGCGACAGTCGGGGGGACTATGGCTACACCTTC.

The chain uses TRBV5-1 and TRBJ1-1; D gene unclear. Trimming removed 2 bases from V and 6 bases from J, with 11 bases in between. The CDR3 has 13 amino acids. Germline lookup yields CDR1 SGHRS and CDR2 YFSETQ. CDR3 region: CASSLRVSAEAFF. CDR3 DNA sequence: TGCGCCAGCAGCTTAAGGGTTAGCGCTGAAGCTTTCTTT. Complete variable domain (other parts from reference TRBV5-1 and TRBJ1-1): KAGVTQTPRYLIKTRGQQVTLSCSPISGHRSVSWYQQTPGQGLQFLFEYFSETQRNKGNFPGRFSGRQFSNSRSEMNVSTLELGDSALYLCASSLRVSAEAFFGQGTRLTVV.

The chain links TRBV27 to TRBJ2-7; D might be TRBD1 or TRBD2, each matching 5 bases. The CDR3 has 15 amino acids. CDR1 is MNHEY, CDR2 SMNVEV, per germline (reference sequence). V was cut by 5 bases and J by 0 bases, with 14 bases left in between. CDR3 nucleotides: TGTGCCAGCAGTCCCGGGACCGCGAGCTCCTACGAGCAGTACGTC. It encodes CASSPGTASSYEQYV.

This sequence joins TRBV6-6 and TRBJ1-5; D uncertain. CDR3 length equals 16 residues. Trimming pared 7 bases from V and 1 base from J, leaving 17 bases between. Germline values: CDR1 MNHNY, CDR2 SVGAGI (reference sequence). Here the CDR3 DNA reads TGTGCCAGCACCACCGGGAGGGTAGAAAGCAATCAGCCCCAGCATTTT. As protein: CASTTGRVESNQPQHF.

The gene calls are TRBV27 and TRBJ2-1; D is possibly TRBD1 (6 bases). Germline V gene lookup returns CDR1 MNHEY and CDR2 SMNVEV (reference sequence). The CDR3 consists of 15 residues. Trimming shortened V by 0 bases and J by 2 bases, and 8 bases separated the two germline ends. The CDR3 DNA sequence: TGTGCCAGCAGTTTATCGAGGGACACCTACAATGAGCAGTTCTTC. It translates to CASSLSRDTYNEQFF.

This clone was recorded a few times. This rearrangement joins TRBV29-1 to TRBJ1-5, with a tentative D call TRBD1 (6 bases). Germline values: CDR1 SQVTM, CDR2 ANQGSEA. CDR3 length: 14 residues. Trimming removed 7 bases from V and 0 bases from J, with 13 bases in between. The CDR3 protein is CSALDSTSNQPQHF. In DNA form, the CDR3 reads TGCAGCGCACTGGACAGTACTAGCAATCAGCCCCAGCATTTT.

The J gene is TRBJ1-4, the V gene TRBV4-2; perhaps TRBD1 as D (5 bases). Germline lookup yields CDR1 LGHNA and CDR2 YNFKEQ. Trimming removed 5 bases from V and 0 bases from J, with 10 bases in between. This CDR3 region has 15 residues. The CDR3 sequence is CASSKSTATNEKLFF. CDR3 DNA: TGTGCCAGCAGCAAATCGACAGCAACTAATGAAAAACTGTTTTTT.

This clone was counted a few times. The CDR3 nucleotides read TGTGCCAGTAGTACCCGACAGGGACGAAGCACTGAAGCTTTCTTT. The encoded protein is CASSTRQGRSTEAFF. The V gene is TRBV19, the J gene TRBJ1-1, with TRBD1 identical over 7 bases. The CDR3 covers 15 residues. V lost 4 bases to trimming and J lost 4 bases; unmatched junction nucleotides: 9. Germline lookup yields CDR1 LNHDA and CDR2 SQIVND (reference sequence).

The CDR3 sequence is CASSRRDRGNEQYV. The DNA for the CDR3 is TGTGCCAGCAGCCGCCGGGACAGGGGAAACGAGCAGTACGTC. The chain uses TRBV5-8 and TRBJ2-7; TRBD1 aligns across 10 bases. There are 14 residues in the CDR3. The ends lost 4 bases at V and 5 bases at J; junction bases unmatched: 6. In germline, CDR1 is SGHTS, CDR2 YDEGEE.

This chain links TRBV2 with TRBJ1-1; 9 bases line up with TRBD1. The CDR3 extends over 14 amino acids. Unmatched junction bases numbered 7, after V lost 10 bases and J lost 1 base. Germline V CDR1 and CDR2: SNHLY, FYNNEI. CDR3: CATLRTGANTEAFF. The CDR3 DNA sequence: TGTGCCACCCTCCGGACAGGGGCGAACACTGAAGCTTTCTTT.

The chain has TRBV10-3 and TRBJ1-1; D gene unclear. Germline assignment: CDR1 ENHRY and CDR2 SYGVKD. V was shortened by 3 bases and J by 6 bases, with 14 bases between the two germline ends. CDR3 length: 14 residues. The CDR3: CAISDNGVAAEAFF. CDR3 DNA: TGTGCCATCAGTGATAACGGAGTCGCGGCTGAAGCTTTCTTT.

The rearrangement links TRBV3-1 (or the pseudogene TRBV3-2) to TRBJ2-2, with a weak D call TRBD2 (7 bases). V was cut by 4 bases and J by 5 bases, with 14 bases left in between. Germline CDR1 and CDR2: LGHDT and YNNKEL (reference sequence). This CDR3 has 15 residues. Here the CDR3 DNA reads TGTGCCAGCAGCCGCGGGGGCCGCCAAACCGGGGAGCTGTTTTTT. It encodes CASSRGGRQTGELFF.

The chain links TRBV11-1 to TRBJ2-5; TRBD1 agrees at 7 bases. This CDR3 contains 15 residues. Losses at the gene ends were 1 base for V and 1 base for J; bases not matched to a gene: 3. CDR1 SGHAT and CDR2 FQDESV come from the germline V gene (reference sequence). This CDR3 reads CASSLVRGSQETQYF. The CDR3 DNA reads as TGTGCCAGCAGCTTAGTCAGGGGGTCCCAAGAGACCCAGTACTTC.

This sequence joins TRBV2 and TRBJ2-1; a weak D match, TRBD2 (5 bases). The germline gives CDR1 SNHLY, CDR2 FYNNEI. The CDR3 has 15 residues. With 5 bases removed from V and 0 bases from J, the gap between germline ends came to 11 bases. CDR3 sequence reads: CASSILGSSYNEQFF. CDR3 DNA sequence: TGTGCCAGCAGTATCCTAGGGAGCTCCTACAATGAGCAGTTCTTC.

CDR3 loop: CASSLSRGEETQYF. DNA for the CDR3: TGCGCCAGCAGCTTGTCCAGGGGAGAAGAGACCCAGTACTTC. The chain links TRBV5-1 to TRBJ2-5; a possible D gene is TRBD1 (6 bases). V lost 1 base to trimming and J lost 3 bases, with 10 bases between them. The CDR3 spans 14 residues. Germline-derived CDR1 and CDR2 are SGHRS and YFSETQ. Based on the CDR3 plus reference TRBV5-1 and TRBJ2-5, the full variable domain is KAGVTQTPRYLIKTRGQQVTLSCSPISGHRSVSWYQQTPGQGLQFLFEYFSETQRNKGNFPGRFSGRQFSNSRSEMNVSTLELGDSALYLCASSLSRGEETQYFGPGTRLLVL.

The chain couples TRBV6-5 to TRBJ1-1, with unresolved D. Germline lookup yields CDR1 MNHEY and CDR2 SVGAGI. V lost 0 bases and J 6 bases, leaving 8 bases between the germline ends. This CDR3 region has 13 residues. The CDR3 region is CASSYSSRAEAFF. CDR3 nucleotide sequence: TGTGCCAGCAGTTACTCGAGCAGAGCTGAAGCTTTCTTT.

The sample holds a few counts of this clone. The chain combines TRBV12-3 or TRBV12-4 with TRBJ1-1, with D uncertain. Trimming stripped 2 bases from V and 4 bases from J, with 8 bases between. This CDR3 has 13 amino acids. CDR3 amino acids: CASSLSGRTEAFF. CDR3 DNA sequence: TGTGCCAGCAGTTTATCGGGTCGCACTGAAGCTTTCTTT.

The V call is TRBV14, the J call TRBJ2-2, with no clear D. CDR1 is SGHDN, CDR2 FVKESK, per germline. The CDR3 runs to 14 residues. V lost 6 bases, J lost 7 bases, and 15 bases lay in between. The chain's CDR3 is CASRRRIIDGELFF. The CDR3 DNA is TGTGCCAGCAGACGCCGGATTATCGACGGGGAGCTGTTTTTT.

The J gene is TRBJ2-7, the V gene TRBV6-5; D is perhaps TRBD2 (5 bases). V gave up 6 bases and J gave up 0 bases, with 12 bases separating them. CDR3 length: 14 residues. CDR1 is MNHEY and CDR2 is SVGAGI in the germline V gene. The DNA of the CDR3 is TGTGCCAGCAGCTTCGGGGTTCCCTCCTACGAGCAGTACGTC. It yields the protein CASSFGVPSYEQYV.

The V and J genes are TRBV15 and TRBJ1-2; D perhaps matches TRBD1 (6 bases). V lost 0 bases and J 7 bases, leaving 6 bases between the germline ends. The CDR3 totals 12 residues. Per the germline V gene, CDR1 is LNHNV and CDR2 is YYDKDF (reference sequence). Written as DNA, the CDR3 is TGTGCCACCAGCAGAGACAGGGGTGGCTACACCTTC. This gives the protein CATSRDRGGYTF.

The rearrangement joins TRBV15 to TRBJ2-1; D remains unclear. The CDR3 has 14 amino acids. CDR1 and CDR2 (germline): LNHNV, YYDKDF (reference sequence). V lost 1 base and J lost 2, with 6 bases in between. The CDR3 protein is CATSRVSTYNEQFF. In DNA, the CDR3 is TGTGCCACCAGCAGAGTATCTACCTACAATGAGCAGTTCTTC.

This chain uses TRBV5-1 with TRBJ2-1; 8 bases map to TRBD1. The CDR3 runs to 16 residues. Losses at the gene ends were 1 base for V and 2 bases for J; bases not matched to a gene: 5. Germline V gene sequence: CDR1 SGHRS, CDR2 YFSETQ. The CDR3 reads CASSLPGQGAYNEQFF. The CDR3, as DNA: TGCGCCAGCAGCTTGCCCGGACAGGGAGCCTACAATGAGCAGTTCTTC. Drawing the rest from reference TRBV5-1 and TRBJ2-1, the complete variable domain is KAGVTQTPRYLIKTRGQQVTLSCSPISGHRSVSWYQQTPGQGLQFLFEYFSETQRNKGNFPGRFSGRQFSNSRSEMNVSTLELGDSALYLCASSLPGQGAYNEQFFGPGTRLTVL.

The gene calls are TRBV6-5 and TRBJ1-2; D is uncertain. This CDR3 is 14 amino acids long. Germline CDR1 MNHEY, CDR2 SVGAGI. Trimming removed 4 bases at V and 4 bases at J, with 13 bases between. The CDR3 region has the DNA TGTGCCAGCAGTTCCCAAGGCTTGAGCTATGGCTACACCTTC. Its protein product is CASSSQGLSYGYTF.